The sequence of this TCR beta chain was determined in a study of OX40 agonist ivuxolimab in advanced cancers. Turning to this clone: Its antigen is unidentified.

Germline-derived CDR1 and CDR2 are SGHRS and YFSETQ. This CDR3 contains 14 residues. V was clipped by 8 bases and J by 1 base; unmatched bases: 3. Generated by immunoSEQ multiplex PCR, the TCRdb table keeps only in-frame clones and is missing some. This sample yields 80,000 to 130,000 clones, of which about nine tenths are seen a single time; about 0.29% belongs to the top ten. Sampling times: baseline, cycle 4 day 1, cycle 7 day 1. Notes on the study in general: Undetermined was the antigen specificity of the expanded peripheral T cells.

This specimen consisted of CD4+ or CD8+ T cells sorted from blood, obtained in a trial of the OX40 agonist ivuxolimab. The gene calls are TRBV5-1 and TRBJ2-6, with TRBD1 matching 7 bases. The clonotype originates from an adult with an advanced solid tumor such as melanoma, head and neck, liver or kidney cancer. The CDR3 DNA is TGCGCCAGTGGGGACAGTTCTGGGGCCAACGTCCTGACTTTC. It encodes CASGDSSGANVLTF.